This T cell receptor (beta chain) was sequenced for a study of T cell repertoires in cytomegalovirus infection. Study-wide findings and caveats: Summed frequency of shared TCR beta families picked out CMV carriers who also had the relevant HLA.

V lost 5 bases and J lost 3, with 13 bases in between. The CDR3 runs 14 residues. From germline, CDR1 is SEHNR and CDR2 FQNEAQ (reference sequence). This clonotype was seen at least ten times. Its cognate antigen is unknown. TCRdb independently ran MiXCR on the reads; one entry per CDR3 protein. The table shows some 800,000 distinct CDR3 sequences, with roughly 33% occurring only once. Material: cultured CD8+ T cells from PBMCs, obtained from culture after CMV antigen stimulation. The chain uses TRBV7-9 and TRBJ2-5, with TRBD1 as a possible D gene (6 bases). The receptor's source is a human donor in good health (CMV status not recorded). Some clones in this sample may be carry-over from other donors' samples. The CDR3 bases are TGTGCCAGCAGCCAACTGACAGGCAAAGAGACCCAGTACTTC. Translated: CASSQLTGKETQYF.